The T cell receptor beta chain described here comes from a study of blood T cell repertoires in COVID-19. Turning to the study itself: Samples came from the United States, Italy and Spain, spanning acute and convalescent COVID-19. T cells, B-cell-depleted T cells, or PBMCs supplied cDNA or gDNA.

Germline V gene data show CDR1 as SGDLS and CDR2 as YYNGEE. V shed 3 bases and J 1 base; nucleotides not matched to a gene: 6. This CDR3 contains 15 residues. Per the study methods: Amplification of reference gene primers was used by the study to estimate nucleated cell counts. The protocol was immunoSEQ multiplex PCR, while the TCRdb copy is restricted to in-frame clones and leaves out a portion. That table gives V, J and clone size, and the DNA gave D and trimming. The top ten clones hold roughly 2.2% of a sample with approximately 270,000 clones, roughly nine tenths of them seen once. The sample consisted of peripheral blood. The chain recombines TRBV9 with TRBJ1-1, with 7 bases identical to TRBD1. The receptor comes from a man aged 50 to 60 with acute or convalescent COVID-19. The CDR3 coding sequence is TGTGCCAGCAGCGGTCGACAGGGAGGGAACACTGAAGCTTTCTTT. Amino acid sequence: CASSGRQGGNTEAFF.